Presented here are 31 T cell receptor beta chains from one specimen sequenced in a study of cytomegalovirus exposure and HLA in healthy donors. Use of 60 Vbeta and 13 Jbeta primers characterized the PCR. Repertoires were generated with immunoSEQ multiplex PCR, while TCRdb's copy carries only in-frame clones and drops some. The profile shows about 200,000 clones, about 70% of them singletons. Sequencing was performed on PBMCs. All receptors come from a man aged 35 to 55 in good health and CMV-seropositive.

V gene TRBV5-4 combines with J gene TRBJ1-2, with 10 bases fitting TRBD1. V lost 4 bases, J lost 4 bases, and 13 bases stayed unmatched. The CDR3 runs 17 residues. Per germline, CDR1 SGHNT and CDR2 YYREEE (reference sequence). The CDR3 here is CASSLSQTTGGFYGYTF. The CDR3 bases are TGTGCCAGCAGCCTATCCCAGACGACAGGGGGCTTCTATGGCTACACCTTC.

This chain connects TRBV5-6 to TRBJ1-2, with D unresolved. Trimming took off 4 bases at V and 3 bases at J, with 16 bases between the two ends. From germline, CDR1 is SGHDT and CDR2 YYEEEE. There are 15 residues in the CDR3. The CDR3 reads CASSVISGSDYGYTF. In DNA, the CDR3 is TGTGCCAGCAGCGTGATTTCGGGGTCGGACTATGGCTACACCTTC.

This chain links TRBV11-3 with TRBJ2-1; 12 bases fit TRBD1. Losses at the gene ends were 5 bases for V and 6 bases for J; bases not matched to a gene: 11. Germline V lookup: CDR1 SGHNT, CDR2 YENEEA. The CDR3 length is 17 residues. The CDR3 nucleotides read TGTGCCAGCAGCCTAGGGACAGGGGGCAGGAGGGTCAATGAGCAGTTCTTC. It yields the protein CASSLGTGGRRVNEQFF.

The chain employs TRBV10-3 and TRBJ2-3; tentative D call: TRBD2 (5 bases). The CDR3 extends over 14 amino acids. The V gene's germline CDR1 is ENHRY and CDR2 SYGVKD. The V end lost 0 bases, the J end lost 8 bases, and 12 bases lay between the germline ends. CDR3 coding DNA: TGTGCCATCAGTGAGTCAGGAAAAGCGGCTACGCAGTATTTT. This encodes CAISESGKAATQYF.

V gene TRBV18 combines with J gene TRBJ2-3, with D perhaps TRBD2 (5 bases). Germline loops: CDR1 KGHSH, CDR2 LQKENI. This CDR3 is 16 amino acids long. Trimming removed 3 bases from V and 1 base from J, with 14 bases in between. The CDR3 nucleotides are TGTGCCAGCTCACCCCGGCGAGGGTCCCGCACAGATACGCAGTATTTT. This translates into CASSPRRGSRTDTQYF.

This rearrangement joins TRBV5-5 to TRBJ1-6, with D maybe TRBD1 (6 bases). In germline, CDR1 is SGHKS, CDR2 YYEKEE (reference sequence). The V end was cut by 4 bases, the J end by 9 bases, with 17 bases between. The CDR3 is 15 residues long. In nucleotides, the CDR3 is TGTGCCAGCAGCCCGGCTCAGGGGAGACGTTCACCCCTCCACTTT. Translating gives CASSPAQGRRSPLHF.

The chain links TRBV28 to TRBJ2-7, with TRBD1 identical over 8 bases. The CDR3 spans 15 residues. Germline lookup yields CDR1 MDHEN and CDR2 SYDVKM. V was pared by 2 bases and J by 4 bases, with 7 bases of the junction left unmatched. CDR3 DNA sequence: TGTGCCAGCAGTTTAGGGACAGGAGGCCGGTACGAGCAGTACTTC. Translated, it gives CASSLGTGGRYEQYF.

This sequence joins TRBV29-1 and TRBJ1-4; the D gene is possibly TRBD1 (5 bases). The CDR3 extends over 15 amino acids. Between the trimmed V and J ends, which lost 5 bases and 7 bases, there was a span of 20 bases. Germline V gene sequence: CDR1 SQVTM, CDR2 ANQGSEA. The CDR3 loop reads CSVRQNSLRGEKLFF. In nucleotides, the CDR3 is TGCAGCGTTCGACAGAACAGCCTCCGCGGTGAAAAACTGTTTTTT.

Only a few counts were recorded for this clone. The CDR3 protein is CASVTGWYTEAFF. The CDR3 DNA reads as TGTGCCAGTGTGACAGGCTGGTACACTGAAGCTTTCTTT. The V gene is TRBV6-1, the J gene TRBJ1-1, with a possible D match to TRBD1 (6 bases). CDR1 and CDR2 (germline): MNHNS, SASEGT. The length of the CDR3 is 13 residues. Between the trimmed V and J ends, which lost 9 bases and 3 bases, there was a span of 14 bases.

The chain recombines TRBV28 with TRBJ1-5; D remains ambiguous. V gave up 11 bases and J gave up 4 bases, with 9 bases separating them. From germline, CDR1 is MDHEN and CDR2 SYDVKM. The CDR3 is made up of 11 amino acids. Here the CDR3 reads CAVAGNQPQHF. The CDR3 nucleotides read TGTGCCGTTGCGGGTAATCAGCCCCAGCATTTT.

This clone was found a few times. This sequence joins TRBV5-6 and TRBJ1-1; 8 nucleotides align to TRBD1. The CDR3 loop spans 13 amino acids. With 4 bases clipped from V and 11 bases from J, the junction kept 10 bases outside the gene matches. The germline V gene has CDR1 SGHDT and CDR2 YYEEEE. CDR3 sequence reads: CASSPGQGSRAFF. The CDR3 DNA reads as TGTGCCAGCAGCCCCGGACAGGGTTCAAGGGCTTTCTTT.

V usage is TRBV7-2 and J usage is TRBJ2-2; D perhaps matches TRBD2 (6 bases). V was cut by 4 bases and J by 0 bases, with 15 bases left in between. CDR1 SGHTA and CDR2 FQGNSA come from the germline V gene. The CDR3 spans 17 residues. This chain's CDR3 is CASSSRSGLPNTGELFF. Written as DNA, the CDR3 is TGTGCCAGCAGCTCGAGGTCGGGACTCCCGAACACCGGGGAGCTGTTTTTT.

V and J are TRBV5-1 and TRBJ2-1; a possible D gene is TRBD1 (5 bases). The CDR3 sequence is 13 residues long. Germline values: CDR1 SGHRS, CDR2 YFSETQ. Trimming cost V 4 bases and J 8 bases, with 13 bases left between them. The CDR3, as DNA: TGCGCCAGCAGCCCGACAGTTGTTGATGAGCAGTTCTTC. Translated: CASSPTVVDEQFF. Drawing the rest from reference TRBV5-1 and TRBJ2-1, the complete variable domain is KAGVTQTPRYLIKTRGQQVTLSCSPISGHRSVSWYQQTPGQGLQFLFEYFSETQRNKGNFPGRFSGRQFSNSRSEMNVSTLELGDSALYLCASSPTVVDEQFFGPGTRLTVL.

This chain's CDR3 is CASSRSAGVGNTIYF. CDR3 nucleotide sequence: TGTGCCAGCTCACGGTCGGCAGGGGTAGGAAACACCATATATTTT. The chain links TRBV18 to TRBJ1-3; tentative D call: TRBD1 (6 bases). V was shortened by 4 bases and J by 4 bases, with 14 bases between the two germline ends. CDR1 is KGHSH, CDR2 LQKENI, per germline. The CDR3 consists of 15 residues.

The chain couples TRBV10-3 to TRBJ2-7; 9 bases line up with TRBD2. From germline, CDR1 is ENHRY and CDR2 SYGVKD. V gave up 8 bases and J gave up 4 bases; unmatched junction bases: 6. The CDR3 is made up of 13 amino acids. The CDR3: CAIGGGGRYEQYF. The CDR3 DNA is TGTGCCATCGGCGGGGGGGGCCGTTACGAGCAGTACTTC.

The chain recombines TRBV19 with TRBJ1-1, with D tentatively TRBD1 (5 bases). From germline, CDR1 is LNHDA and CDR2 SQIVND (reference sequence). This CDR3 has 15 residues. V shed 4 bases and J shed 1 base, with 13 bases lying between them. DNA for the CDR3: TGTGCCAGTAGTAAGGGAGGGGCAACGAACACTGAAGCTTTCTTT. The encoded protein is CASSKGGATNTEAFF.

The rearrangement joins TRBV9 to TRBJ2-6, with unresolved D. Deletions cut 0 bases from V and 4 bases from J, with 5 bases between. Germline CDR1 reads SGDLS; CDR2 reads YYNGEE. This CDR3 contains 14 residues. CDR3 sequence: CASSVARGANVLTF. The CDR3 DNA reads TGTGCCAGCAGCGTAGCTAGGGGGGCCAACGTCCTGACTTTC.

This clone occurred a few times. This CDR3 reads CSVGTSSGNTIYF. Here the CDR3 DNA reads TGCAGCGTTGGGACTAGCTCTGGAAACACCATATATTTT. The chain employs TRBV29-1 and TRBJ1-3; no reliable D call. V was pared by 4 bases and J by 0 bases, with 7 bases between. The germline V gene has CDR1 SQVTM and CDR2 ANQGSEA. The CDR3 extends over 13 amino acids.

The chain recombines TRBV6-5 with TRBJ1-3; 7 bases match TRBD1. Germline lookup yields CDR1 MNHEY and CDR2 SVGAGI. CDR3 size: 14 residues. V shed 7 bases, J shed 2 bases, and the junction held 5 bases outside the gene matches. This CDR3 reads CASKTGTAGNTIYF. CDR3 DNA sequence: TGTGCCAGCAAAACCGGGACAGCTGGAAACACCATATATTTT.

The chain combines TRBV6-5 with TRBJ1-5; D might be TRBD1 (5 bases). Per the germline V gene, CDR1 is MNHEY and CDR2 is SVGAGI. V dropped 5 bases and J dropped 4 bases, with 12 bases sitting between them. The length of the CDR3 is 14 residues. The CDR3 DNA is TGTGCCAGCAGTCCCCCGGGGGGTAATCAGCCCCAGCATTTT. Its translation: CASSPPGGNQPQHF.

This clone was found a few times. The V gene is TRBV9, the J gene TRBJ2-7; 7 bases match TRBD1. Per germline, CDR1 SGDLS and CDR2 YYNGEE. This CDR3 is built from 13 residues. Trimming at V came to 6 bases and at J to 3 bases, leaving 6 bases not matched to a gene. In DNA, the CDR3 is TGTGCCAGCAACCCACAGGGGCTCTACGAGCAGTACTTC. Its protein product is CASNPQGLYEQYF.

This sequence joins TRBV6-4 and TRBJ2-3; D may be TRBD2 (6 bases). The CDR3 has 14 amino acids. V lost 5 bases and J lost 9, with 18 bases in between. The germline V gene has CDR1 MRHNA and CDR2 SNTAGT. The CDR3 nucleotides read TGTGCCAGCAGTCCCGGAGGGACGCCCCAAACGCAGTATTTT. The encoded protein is CASSPGGTPQTQYF.

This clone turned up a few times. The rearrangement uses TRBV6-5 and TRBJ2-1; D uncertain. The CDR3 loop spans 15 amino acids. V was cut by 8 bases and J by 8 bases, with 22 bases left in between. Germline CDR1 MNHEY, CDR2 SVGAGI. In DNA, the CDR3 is TGTGCCAGCGCCTCGAAAGCCGCCCTGCCCGATGAGCAGTTCTTC. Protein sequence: CASASKAALPDEQFF.

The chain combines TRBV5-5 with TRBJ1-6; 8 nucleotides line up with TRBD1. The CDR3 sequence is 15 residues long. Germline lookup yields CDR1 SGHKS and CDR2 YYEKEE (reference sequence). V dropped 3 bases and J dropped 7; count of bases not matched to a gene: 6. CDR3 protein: CASSYRQGSNSPLHF. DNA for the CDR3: TGTGCCAGCAGCTACAGACAGGGGTCCAATTCACCCCTCCACTTT.

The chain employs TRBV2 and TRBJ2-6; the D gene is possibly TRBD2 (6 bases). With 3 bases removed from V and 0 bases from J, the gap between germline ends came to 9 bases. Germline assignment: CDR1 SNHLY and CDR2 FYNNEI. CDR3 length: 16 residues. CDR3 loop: CASSEGGRSGANVLTF. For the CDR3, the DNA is TGTGCCAGCAGTGAGGGGGGACGCTCTGGGGCCAACGTCCTGACTTTC. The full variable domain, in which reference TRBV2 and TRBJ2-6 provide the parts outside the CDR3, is EPEVTQTPSHQVTQMGQEVILRCVPISNHLYFYWYRQILGQKVEFLVSFYNNEISEKSEIFDDQFSVERPDGSNFTLKIRSTKLEDSAMYFCASSEGGRSGANVLTFGAGSRLTVL.

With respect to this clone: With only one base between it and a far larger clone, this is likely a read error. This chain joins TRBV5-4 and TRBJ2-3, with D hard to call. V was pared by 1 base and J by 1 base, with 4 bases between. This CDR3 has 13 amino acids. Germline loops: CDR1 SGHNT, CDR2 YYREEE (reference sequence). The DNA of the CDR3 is TGTGCCAGCAGCTTGCGGGGCACAGATACGCAGTATTTT. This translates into CASSLRGTDTQYF.

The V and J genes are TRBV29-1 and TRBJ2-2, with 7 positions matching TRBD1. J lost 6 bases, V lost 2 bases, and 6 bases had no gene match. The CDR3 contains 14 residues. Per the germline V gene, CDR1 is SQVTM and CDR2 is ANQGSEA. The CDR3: CSVEKTGKPGELFF. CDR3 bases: TGCAGCGTTGAAAAGACAGGGAAGCCCGGGGAGCTGTTTTTT.

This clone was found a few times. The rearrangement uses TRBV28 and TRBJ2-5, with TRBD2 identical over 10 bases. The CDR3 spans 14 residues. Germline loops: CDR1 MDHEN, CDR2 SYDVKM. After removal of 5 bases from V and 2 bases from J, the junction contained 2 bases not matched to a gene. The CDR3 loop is CASSRTSGQETQYF. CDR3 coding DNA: TGTGCCAGCAGTCGGACTAGCGGACAAGAGACCCAGTACTTC.

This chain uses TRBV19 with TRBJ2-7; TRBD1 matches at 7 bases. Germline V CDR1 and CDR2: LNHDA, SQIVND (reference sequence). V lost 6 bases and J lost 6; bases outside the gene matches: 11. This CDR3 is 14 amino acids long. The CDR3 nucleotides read TGTGCCAGTAGACAGGGGCCCCGCGTGGGCGAGCAGTACTTC. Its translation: CASRQGPRVGEQYF.

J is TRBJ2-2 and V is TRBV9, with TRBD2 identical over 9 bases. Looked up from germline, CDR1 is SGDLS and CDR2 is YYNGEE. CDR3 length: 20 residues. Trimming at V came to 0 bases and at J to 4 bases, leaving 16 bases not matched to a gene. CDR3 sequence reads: CASSVEGGGERGDSTGELFF. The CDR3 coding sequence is TGTGCCAGCAGCGTAGAAGGCGGTGGGGAGCGGGGGGATAGCACCGGGGAGCTGTTTTTT. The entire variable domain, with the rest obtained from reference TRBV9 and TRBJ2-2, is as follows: DSGVTQTPKHLITATGQRVTLRCSPRSGDLSVYWYQQSLDQGLQFLIQYYNGEERAKGNILERFSAQQFPDLHSELNLSSLELGDSALYFCASSVEGGGERGDSTGELFFGEGSRLTVL.

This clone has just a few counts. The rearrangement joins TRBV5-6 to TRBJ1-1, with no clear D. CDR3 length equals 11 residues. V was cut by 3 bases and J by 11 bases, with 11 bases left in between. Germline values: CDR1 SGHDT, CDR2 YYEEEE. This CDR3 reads CASSSTTGAFF. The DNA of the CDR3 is TGTGCCAGCAGCTCCACTACGGGGGCTTTCTTT.